The 26 T cell receptor beta chains in this list originate from one sample, sequenced in a study of Ad26.COV2.S vaccination and SARS-CoV-2 variants. Assay: immunoSEQ multiplex PCR; the TCRdb copy retains only in-frame clones and omits some. The table has 510,000 or so clones, around nine tenths seen once. Treatment reported: 15 to 20 received Ad26.COV2.S at low or high dose, single or two shots; 5 received placebo; per-sample allocation not given. Samples were taken on day 63 after the first vaccine or placebo injection. The source was peripheral blood, collected in a trial of Ad26.COV2.S vaccine versus placebo. The receptors derive from a person between 18 and 65 years old who received the Ad26.COV2.S COVID-19 vaccine or a placebo.

This clone was seen a handful of times. The chain uses TRBV3-1 (or the pseudogene TRBV3-2) and TRBJ1-3; 7 bases fit TRBD1. This CDR3 comprises 14 residues. J lost 2 bases, V lost 6 bases, and 4 bases had no gene match. CDR1 and CDR2 from the germline V gene are LGHDT and YNNKEL (reference sequence). The DNA for the CDR3 is TGTGCCAGCAGGGACACAGGGGCTGGAAACACCATATATTTT. Amino acid sequence: CASRDTGAGNTIYF.

The chain has TRBV5-5 and TRBJ1-1; perhaps TRBD1 as D (6 bases). The CDR3 is 16 residues long. The germline V gene encodes CDR1 SGHKS and CDR2 YYEKEE (reference sequence). V was shortened by 0 bases and J by 4 bases, with 16 bases between the two germline ends. The CDR3 reads CASSLDAQGLGTEAFF. Written as DNA, the CDR3 is TGTGCCAGCAGCTTGGATGCACAGGGATTGGGCACTGAAGCTTTCTTT.

V is TRBV30 and J is TRBJ2-1, with 8 nucleotides matching TRBD1. CDR3 length: 13 amino acids. Germline V gene sequence: CDR1 GTSNPN, CDR2 SVGIG (reference sequence). The V and J ends lost 3 bases and 6 bases, in that order; junction bases with no gene match: 4. CDR3 sequence: CAWRQTGANEQFF. The CDR3 DNA reads TGTGCCTGGAGGCAGACAGGGGCCAATGAGCAGTTCTTC.

This clone was seen only a few times. The V call is TRBV23-1, the J call TRBJ1-4; 8 bases align to TRBD1. TRBV23-1 falls under the ORF class, with uncertain function. Trimming cost V 2 bases and J 6 bases; bases outside gene matches: 11. The CDR3 is 17 residues long. DNA of the CDR3: TGCGCCAGCAGTCAACAGGACAGGGAGGGTCCTCATGAAAAACTGTTTTTT. Amino acid sequence: CASSQQDREGPHEKLFF.

The chain carries TRBV2 and TRBJ2-5; unclear D gene. Germline V gives CDR1 SNHLY, CDR2 FYNNEI. The CDR3 has 14 amino acids. The V end lost 5 bases, the J end lost 4 bases, and 14 bases lay between the germline ends. CDR3: CASSHDRQRETQYF. CDR3 nucleotide sequence: TGTGCCAGCAGTCACGACCGACAAAGAGAGACCCAGTACTTC.

This chain uses TRBV27 with TRBJ2-1; TRBD2 agrees at 8 bases. The CDR3 consists of 15 residues. Germline V CDR1 and CDR2: MNHEY, SMNVEV (reference sequence). J was trimmed by 9 bases and V by 6 bases; bases with no gene match: 13. CDR3 in amino acids: CASRGGTRFSGEQFF. The CDR3 DNA sequence: TGTGCCAGCAGGGGGGGGACTAGATTTTCAGGTGAGCAGTTCTTC.

This chain connects TRBV19 to TRBJ2-2, with 7 bases aligning to TRBD2. The CDR3 spans 15 residues. The germline V gene has CDR1 LNHDA and CDR2 SQIVND (reference sequence). V lost 5 bases, J lost 2 bases, and 5 bases stayed unmatched. CDR3 nucleotides: TGTGCCAGTAGTTCTCGGGGACTAAACACCGGGGAGCTGTTTTTT. Amino acids: CASSSRGLNTGELFF.

In DNA, the CDR3 is TGCGCCAGCAGCTTGGGGAGCCTTAGCTCTGGGGCCAACGTCCTGACTTTC. Translating it yields CASSLGSLSSGANVLTF. The rearrangement uses TRBV5-1 and TRBJ2-6; no definite D call. Germline values: CDR1 SGHRS, CDR2 YFSETQ. Trimming removed 0 bases from V and 0 bases from J, with 10 bases in between. The CDR3 length is 17 residues.

This rearrangement joins TRBV11-3 to TRBJ1-6; maybe TRBD1 (5 bases). This CDR3 has 14 amino acids. Germline V CDR1 and CDR2: SGHNT, YENEEA. Trimming pared 5 bases from V and 8 bases from J, leaving 13 bases between. The CDR3 spells CASSLGRTDSPLHF. The CDR3, as DNA: TGTGCCAGCAGCCTGGGACGAACGGATTCACCCCTCCACTTT.

This chain uses TRBV21-1 with TRBJ2-5; TRBD2, the D gene given by the table, was not confirmed from the DNA. TRBV21-1 is flagged as a pseudogene. This CDR3 comprises 21 residues. Here the CDR3 reads CASSKEGERTSGRLCQETQYF. DNA of the CDR3: TGTGCCAGCAGCAAAGAAGGGGAGAGGACTAGCGGGAGGTTGTGTCAAGAGACCCAGTACTTC.

The chain employs TRBV19 and TRBJ1-3; D possibly corresponds to TRBD1 (5 bases). V was shortened by 9 bases and J by 3 bases, with 12 bases between the two germline ends. Germline V gene data show CDR1 as LNHDA and CDR2 as SQIVND (reference sequence). CDR3 size: 13 residues. The CDR3 spells CASPGRGGNTIYF. Here the CDR3 DNA reads TGTGCCAGCCCAGGGCGAGGTGGAAACACCATATATTTT.

The gene calls are TRBV5-1 and TRBJ1-6; D not resolved. The CDR3 is 14 residues long. V was trimmed by 6 bases and J by 6 bases, leaving 13 bases between them. Germline V gene sequence: CDR1 SGHRS, CDR2 YFSETQ. The CDR3 sequence: CASNLNSGNSPLHF. CDR3 sequence (DNA): TGCGCCAGCAATCTCAACTCGGGTAATTCACCCCTCCACTTT.

This clone came up once. This rearrangement joins TRBV6-6 to TRBJ1-1, with 7 bases fitting TRBD1. CDR3 size: 13 residues. The germline CDR1 and CDR2 sequences are MNHNY and SVGAGI (reference sequence). Trimming at V came to 3 bases and at J to 7 bases, leaving 5 bases not matched to a gene. CDR3 sequence (DNA): TGTGCCAGCAGTTATCATCAGGGGGTTGAAGCTTTCTTT. This encodes CASSYHQGVEAFF.

V usage is TRBV5-1 and J usage is TRBJ1-5, with D tentatively TRBD1 (6 bases). The CDR3 runs 15 residues. Trimming took off 0 bases at V and 4 bases at J, with 11 bases between the two ends. Germline V CDR1 and CDR2: SGHRS, YFSETQ. CDR3 loop: CASSLDGDKNQPQHF. In DNA, the CDR3 is TGCGCCAGCAGCTTGGACGGGGACAAAAATCAGCCCCAGCATTTT.

CDR3 DNA: TGTGCCAGTACGTACATGCGTAGCAATCAGCCCCAGCATTTT. This codes for CASTYMRSNQPQHF. V usage is TRBV19 and J usage is TRBJ1-5, with D uncertain. V lost 7 bases and J 0 bases, leaving 10 bases between the germline ends. The germline gives CDR1 LNHDA, CDR2 SQIVND (reference sequence). The CDR3 has 14 residues.

This rearrangement joins TRBV7-9 to TRBJ2-3; no clear D gene. Germline V gives CDR1 SEHNR, CDR2 FQNEAQ (reference sequence). V dropped 3 bases and J dropped 6 bases, with 10 bases sitting between them. This CDR3 spans 13 amino acids. CDR3: CASSFFVGDTQYF. The CDR3 DNA follows: TGTGCCAGCAGCTTCTTCGTGGGGGATACGCAGTATTTT.

The V and J genes are TRBV27 and TRBJ1-5; D possibly corresponds to TRBD1 (5 bases). V lost 2 bases, J lost 6 bases, and 11 bases lay in between. The CDR3 consists of 14 residues. CDR1 is MNHEY and CDR2 is SMNVEV in the germline V gene (reference sequence). The CDR3 reads CASSLRGFGQPQHF. The CDR3 DNA is TGTGCCAGCAGTTTAAGGGGTTTTGGTCAGCCCCAGCATTTT.

As concerns this clone: Within the sample, other DNA sequences also encode this same CDR3. The V gene is TRBV30, the J gene TRBJ2-3; a weak D match, TRBD2 (6 bases). The V gene lost 2 bases and the J gene lost 1 base, with 13 bases spanning the gap. Germline assignment: CDR1 GTSNPN and CDR2 SVGIG (reference sequence). The CDR3 loop spans 15 amino acids. Written as DNA, the CDR3 is TGTGCCTGGAGTCCAACGGGAGCGGGCACAGATACGCAGTATTTT. This translates into CAWSPTGAGTDTQYF.

This chain connects TRBV7-3 to TRBJ2-5, with TRBD2 matching 9 bases. Trimming at V came to 5 bases and at J to 2 bases, leaving 3 bases not matched to a gene. CDR3 size: 14 residues. Germline values: CDR1 SGHTA, CDR2 FQGTGA. CDR3 bases: TGTGCCAGCAGCCGGGCGGGAGGGCAAGAGACCCAGTACTTC. Protein product: CASSRAGGQETQYF.

This clone came up a few times. The chain links TRBV5-4 to TRBJ2-5, with 7 bases that match TRBD2. J lost 5 bases, V lost 0 bases, and 4 bases had no gene match. Germline V gene lookup returns CDR1 SGHNT and CDR2 YYREEE (reference sequence). The CDR3 spans 14 residues. The CDR3 nucleotides read TGTGCCAGCAGCTTGGCGGCGGGAGCGGAGACCCAGTACTTC. Amino acid sequence: CASSLAAGAETQYF.

This clone has a handful of counts. The V call is TRBV27, the J call TRBJ1-5; D remains ambiguous. The germline V gene has CDR1 MNHEY and CDR2 SMNVEV (reference sequence). V was pared by 3 bases and J by 4 bases, with 4 bases between. The CDR3 is 12 amino acids. The CDR3 here is CASSFWNQPQHF. For the CDR3, the DNA is TGTGCCAGCAGTTTTTGGAATCAGCCCCAGCATTTT.

The chain combines TRBV27 with TRBJ1-1; D ambiguous. The V end lost 5 bases, the J end lost 1 base, and 17 bases lay between the germline ends. There are 16 residues in the CDR3. CDR1 and CDR2 (germline): MNHEY, SMNVEV (reference sequence). CDR3: CASSASIPPPNTEAFF. In DNA form, the CDR3 reads TGTGCCAGCAGTGCCTCTATCCCTCCTCCGAACACTGAAGCTTTCTTT.

The chain employs TRBV30 and TRBJ2-7; D not resolved. CDR1 is GTSNPN and CDR2 is SVGIG in the germline V gene (reference sequence). V dropped 2 bases and J dropped 5 bases, with 19 bases sitting between them. The CDR3 totals 15 residues. The CDR3 sequence is CAWSPTRKGGNEQYF. The CDR3 DNA sequence: TGTGCCTGGAGTCCTACCCGAAAGGGCGGTAACGAGCAGTACTTC.

The chain joins TRBV2 to TRBJ1-5, with a possible D match to TRBD1 (6 bases). Germline CDR1 reads SNHLY; CDR2 reads FYNNEI. V shed 6 bases and J shed 2 bases, with 14 bases lying between them. The length of the CDR3 is 15 residues. CDR3 residues: CASRSGGNRNQPQHF. In DNA form, the CDR3 reads TGTGCCAGCAGGTCCGGGGGCAATCGCAATCAGCCCCAGCATTTT.

This clone has at least ten counts. The V gene is TRBV25-1, the J gene TRBJ1-5; perhaps TRBD1 as D (5 bases). Germline-derived CDR1 and CDR2 are MGHDK and SYGVNS. V was trimmed by 4 bases and J by 1 base, leaving 20 bases between them. The CDR3 has 18 amino acids. CDR3 residues: CASSARPPGLASNQPQHF. The CDR3 nucleotides are TGTGCCAGCAGTGCCCGCCCCCCGGGGCTGGCGAGCAATCAGCCCCAGCATTTT.

The rearrangement joins TRBV6-5 to TRBJ2-5; D assignment may be TRBD1 or TRBD2 (5 bases each). Germline values: CDR1 MNHEY, CDR2 SVGAGI. The V end was cut by 6 bases, the J end by 13 bases, with 15 bases between. This CDR3 has 11 residues. This CDR3 reads CASSPGPAPYF. CDR3 DNA sequence: TGTGCCAGCAGCCCGGGACCCGCTCCGTACTTC.